Each of the 29 T cell receptor beta chains below was sequenced from the same sample in a study of blood T cell repertoires in COVID-19. Only in-frame clones appear in the TCRdb table, and some are missing; sequencing was by immunoSEQ multiplex PCR. The profile shows fewer than 200,000 clones, roughly 86% of them singletons. Sequencing used peripheral blood. These receptors originate from a man aged 40-50 years with active or convalescent COVID-19.

The rearrangement uses TRBV7-9 and TRBJ1-6, with TRBD1 matching 8 bases. Germline CDR1 is SEHNR and CDR2 is FQNEAQ (reference sequence). The CDR3 runs 16 residues. V shed 5 bases, J shed 5 bases, and the junction held 8 bases outside the gene matches. This CDR3 reads CASSPPGQGNNSPLHF. CDR3 nucleotides: TGTGCCAGCAGCCCCCCCGGACAGGGAAATAATTCACCCCTCCACTTT. Full variable domain (rest looked up from reference TRBV7-9 and TRBJ1-6): DTGVSQNPRHKITKRGQNVTFRCDPISEHNRLYWYRQTLGQGPEFLTYFQNEAQLEKSRLLSDRFSAERPKGSFSTLEIQRTEQGDSAMYLCASSPPGQGNNSPLHFGNGTRLTVT.

V and J are TRBV5-1 and TRBJ2-1, with TRBD2 identical over 11 bases. Germline CDR1 SGHRS, CDR2 YFSETQ. The V segment lost 0 bases and the J segment 8 bases; nucleotides outside the gene matches: 10. This CDR3 region has 17 residues. The CDR3 loop is CASSLGPRGTSGDEQFF. In DNA form, the CDR3 reads TGCGCCAGCAGCTTGGGCCCGCGAGGGACTAGCGGCGATGAGCAGTTCTTC.

This CDR3 reads CAWTEDNYGYTF. DNA of the CDR3: TGTGCCTGGACCGAGGATAACTATGGCTACACCTTC. The chain joins TRBV30 to TRBJ1-2, with D unclear. The V and J ends lost 4 bases and 1 base respectively, with 7 bases between them. Germline V gene data show CDR1 as GTSNPN and CDR2 as SVGIG (reference sequence). The CDR3 is 12 residues long.

This chain connects TRBV7-3 to TRBJ2-1; 8 bases fit TRBD2. The CDR3 is made up of 16 amino acids. Per germline, CDR1 SGHTA and CDR2 FQGTGA. The V gene end was trimmed by 5 bases and the J gene end by 4 bases; junction bases not matched to a gene: 10. The CDR3 sequence: CASSPIAGLGYNEQFF. The CDR3, as DNA: TGTGCCAGCAGCCCAATAGCGGGGTTGGGGTACAATGAGCAGTTCTTC.

The count of this clone is one. The chain recombines TRBV9 with TRBJ2-3, with 12 bases lining up with TRBD2. Germline CDR1 is SGDLS and CDR2 is YYNGEE. The CDR3 has 14 amino acids. The V gene end was trimmed by 4 bases and the J gene end by 6 bases; junction bases not matched to a gene: 3. The CDR3 reads CASSLGTSGDTQYF. In nucleotides, the CDR3 is TGTGCCAGCAGCCTTGGGACTAGCGGGGATACGCAGTATTTT.

The gene calls are TRBV19 and TRBJ1-1; 7 positions agree with TRBD1. In germline, CDR1 is LNHDA, CDR2 SQIVND (reference sequence). This CDR3 region has 11 residues. Trimming cost V 10 bases and J 9 bases; bases outside gene matches: 8. The CDR3, as DNA: TGTGCCACCAGCTTGGGACAGAAAGCTTTCTTT. Its protein is CATSLGQKAFF. The whole variable domain, filled in from reference TRBV19 and TRBJ1-1, reads DGGITQSPKYLFRKEGQNVTLSCEQNLNHDAMYWYRQDPGQGLRLIYYSQIVNDFQKGDIAEGYSVSREKKESFPLTVTSAQKNPTAFYLCATSLGQKAFFGQGTRLTVV.

This sequence joins TRBV2 and TRBJ2-5, with D perhaps TRBD1 (5 bases). Trimming removed 3 bases at V and 4 bases at J, with 9 bases between. The CDR3 covers 13 residues. Germline V CDR1 and CDR2: SNHLY, FYNNEI. The CDR3 bases are TGTGCCAGCAGTGACAGGGTTGGAGAGACCCAGTACTTC. Residues: CASSDRVGETQYF.

The chain is built from TRBV7-8 and TRBJ2-5; 9 bases map to TRBD2. CDR3 length: 16 amino acids. Losses at the gene ends were 3 bases for V and 4 bases for J; bases not matched to a gene: 9. Germline-derived CDR1 and CDR2 are SGHVS and FQNEAQ. In DNA form, the CDR3 reads TGTGCCAGCAGCTTCCAGGGCGGGGGGGCAGGAGAGACCCAGTACTTC. Translating gives CASSFQGGGAGETQYF.

The chain has TRBV19 and TRBJ1-2; 7 bases match TRBD1. V lost 3 bases, J lost 0 bases, and 4 bases stayed unmatched. CDR3 length: 15 residues. Germline V gene data show CDR1 as LNHDA and CDR2 as SQIVND (reference sequence). The CDR3 loop is CASSMGQQANYGYTF. The CDR3 nucleotides are TGTGCCAGTAGTATGGGACAGCAAGCTAACTATGGCTACACCTTC.

The DNA of the CDR3 is TGTGCCAGCAGTTACCCCGGGACAGGGGAGTCGTACACTGAAGCTTTCTTT. The encoded protein is CASSYPGTGESYTEAFF. V gene TRBV6-2 or TRBV6-3 combines with J gene TRBJ1-1; 10 bases fit TRBD1. CDR3 size: 17 residues. Germline CDR1 is MNHEY and CDR2 is SVGEGT. Trimming took 2 bases from V and 3 from J; bases not matched to a gene: 9.

This clone showed up just a few times. Here the CDR3 reads CASSADRVGTIYF. The CDR3 nucleotides are TGTGCCAGCAGCGCGGACAGGGTCGGCACCATATATTTT. The chain has TRBV7-2 and TRBJ1-3; 8 bases line up with TRBD1. The CDR3 consists of 13 residues. The germline CDR1 and CDR2 sequences are SGHTA and FQGNSA. V gave up 5 bases and J gave up 9 bases; unmatched junction bases: 6.

This chain uses TRBV6-5 with TRBJ1-2, with D possibly matching TRBD1 (6 bases). The V gene lost 11 bases and the J gene lost 5 bases, with 18 bases spanning the gap. Germline V CDR1 and CDR2: MNHEY, SVGAGI. The CDR3 runs to 13 residues. The CDR3 sequence is CACQFGTIYGYTF. As DNA, the CDR3 is TGTGCCTGCCAGTTTGGGACAATTTATGGCTACACCTTC.

V usage is TRBV5-1 and J usage is TRBJ2-1; TRBD1 might be the D (5 bases). V lost 6 bases to trimming and J lost 7 bases, with 8 bases between them. Germline-derived CDR1 and CDR2 are SGHRS and YFSETQ. There are 11 residues in the CDR3. The CDR3 is CASNTGNEQFF. The CDR3 nucleotides are TGCGCCAGCAATACAGGAAATGAGCAGTTCTTC.

The V gene is TRBV9, the J gene TRBJ2-7; D gene unclear. V shed 0 bases and J shed 1 base, with 11 bases lying between them. The CDR3 is 15 amino acids. Germline CDR1 is SGDLS and CDR2 is YYNGEE. The CDR3 reads CASSVGVGTSYEQYF. In DNA form, the CDR3 reads TGTGCCAGCAGCGTAGGGGTGGGCACTTCCTACGAGCAGTACTTC.

The chain couples TRBV5-3 to TRBJ1-3; 8 bases are shared with TRBD1. TRBV5-3 is identified as an open reading frame with a role that is uncertain. The CDR3 is 15 amino acids. The V segment lost 5 bases and the J segment 2 bases; nucleotides outside the gene matches: 6. CDR3 nucleotide sequence: TGTGCCAGAAGTTCTGACAGGGGAACTGGAAACACCATATATTTT. Amino acid sequence: CARSSDRGTGNTIYF.

This rearrangement joins TRBV28 to TRBJ1-5, with D perhaps TRBD1 (5 bases). Trimming shortened V by 6 bases and J by 0 bases, and 15 bases separated the two germline ends. CDR1 MDHEN and CDR2 SYDVKM come from the germline V gene. This CDR3 is 16 amino acids long. CDR3 in amino acids: CASRRTSTYSNQPQHF. The CDR3, as DNA: TGTGCCAGCAGGAGGACAAGTACCTATAGCAATCAGCCCCAGCATTTT.

The chain employs TRBV28 and TRBJ2-7; D possibly corresponds to TRBD2 (6 bases). The V gene lost 4 bases and the J gene lost 3 bases, with 13 bases spanning the gap. This CDR3 region has 14 residues. Germline V gives CDR1 MDHEN, CDR2 SYDVKM. The DNA of the CDR3 is TGTGCCAGCAGTTATGGAGGGACCATCTACGAGCAGTACTTC. It codes for CASSYGGTIYEQYF.

J is TRBJ1-4 and V is TRBV6-1, with D maybe TRBD1 (5 bases). The CDR3 consists of 17 residues. Trimming left V 2 bases short and J 2 bases short, with 15 bases between. Looked up from germline, CDR1 is MNHNS and CDR2 is SASEGT. The CDR3 sequence is CASSEYGGFTTNEKLFF. The CDR3 coding sequence is TGTGCCAGCAGTGAATATGGGGGGTTCACGACTAATGAAAAACTGTTTTTT.

The genes are TRBV18 and TRBJ1-2; TRBD1 agrees at 8 bases. The V segment lost 3 bases and the J segment 6 bases; nucleotides outside the gene matches: 3. Germline V gene sequence: CDR1 KGHSH, CDR2 LQKENI. The CDR3 contains 13 residues. Here the CDR3 DNA reads TGTGCCAGCTCACCGACAGGGGCCGATGGCTACACCTTC. Translated: CASSPTGADGYTF.

This rearrangement joins TRBV9 to TRBJ1-1; no clear D. V was shortened by 2 bases and J by 7 bases, with 15 bases between the two germline ends. This CDR3 region has 14 residues. CDR1 is SGDLS, CDR2 YYNGEE, per germline. Written as DNA, the CDR3 is TGTGCCAGCAGCGTTTCATCCGGCGGCGGTGAAGCTTTCTTT. Translating it yields CASSVSSGGGEAFF.

The gene calls are TRBV29-1 and TRBJ1-2; TRBD1 aligns across 8 bases. This CDR3 region has 14 residues. Germline trimming cut 6 bases from V and 6 bases from J; bases unmatched to any gene: 12. Germline CDR1 is SQVTM and CDR2 is ANQGSEA. The DNA for the CDR3 is TGCAGCGTCGCTCAAGGAGACAGGGGCCATGGCTACACCTTC. Encoded protein: CSVAQGDRGHGYTF.

The chain uses TRBV7-8 and TRBJ1-4, with unresolved D. Germline CDR1 SGHVS, CDR2 FQNEAQ. The V and J ends lost 8 bases and 0 bases respectively, with 13 bases between them. This CDR3 contains 15 residues. CDR3 region: CASAPSFATNEKLFF. The CDR3 nucleotides are TGTGCCAGCGCCCCTAGCTTTGCAACTAATGAAAAACTGTTTTTT.

This rearrangement joins TRBV18 to TRBJ1-2, with D uncertain. Trimming left V 6 bases short and J 6 bases short, with 11 bases between. This CDR3 spans 12 amino acids. Germline CDR1 and CDR2: KGHSH and LQKENI. The CDR3 coding sequence is TGTGCCAGCTCTCTAAACCGAGATGGCTACACCTTC. Translating it yields CASSLNRDGYTF.

Concerning this clone: Just one base apart from a much larger clone, this may be a read error. The chain links TRBV5-4 to TRBJ1-6, with unresolved D. This CDR3 spans 14 amino acids. Germline V CDR1 and CDR2: SGHNT, YYREEE (reference sequence). Written as DNA, the CDR3 is TGTGCCAGCAGGCGGGCCGGGCCCTGGGAACCCCTCTACTTT. Its protein product is CASRRAGPWEPLYF.

CDR3 sequence: CASTLSGTGLFGTNSPLHF. CDR3 nucleotide sequence: TGTGCCAGTACCCTCTCCGGGACAGGGCTGTTTGGGACTAATTCACCCCTCCACTTT. The chain couples TRBV19 to TRBJ1-6; 9 bases fit TRBD1. The CDR3 runs 19 residues. J gave up 6 bases and V 7 bases, and 19 bases lay outside the gene matches. Germline loops: CDR1 LNHDA, CDR2 SQIVND (reference sequence). Based on the CDR3 plus reference TRBV19 and TRBJ1-6, the full variable domain is DGGITQSPKYLFRKEGQNVTLSCEQNLNHDAMYWYRQDPGQGLRLIYYSQIVNDFQKGDIAEGYSVSREKKESFPLTVTSAQKNPTAFYLCASTLSGTGLFGTNSPLHFGNGTRLTVT.

The chain joins TRBV3-1 (or the pseudogene TRBV3-2) to TRBJ1-4; the match to TRBD1 covers 8 bases. CDR1 is LGHDT, CDR2 YNNKEL, per germline (reference sequence). The CDR3 totals 14 residues. V shed 3 bases, J shed 11 bases, and the junction held 8 bases outside the gene matches. The CDR3 spells CASSHNRGTGKLFF. DNA for the CDR3: TGTGCCAGCAGCCATAACAGGGGGACCGGGAAACTGTTTTTT.

This CDR3 reads CASSQYRVGEQFF. The CDR3 nucleotides are TGTGCCAGCAGCCAATACAGGGTTGGTGAGCAGTTCTTC. This sequence joins TRBV5-8 and TRBJ2-1, with TRBD1 as a possible D gene (6 bases). Trimming removed 4 bases at V and 9 bases at J, with 14 bases between. The CDR3 is made up of 13 amino acids. CDR1 is SGHTS, CDR2 YDEGEE, per germline.

The chain links TRBV3-1 (or the pseudogene TRBV3-2) to TRBJ1-4; D is undetermined. CDR1 is LGHDT and CDR2 is YNNKEL in the germline V gene (reference sequence). The CDR3 has 15 amino acids. V was clipped by 4 bases and J by 0 bases, with 9 bases between them. CDR3 amino acids: CASSPLGATNEKLFF. CDR3 bases: TGTGCCAGCAGCCCCCTCGGTGCAACTAATGAAAAACTGTTTTTT.

The chain uses TRBV28 and TRBJ1-2; TRBD1 matches at 9 bases. Germline V gene lookup returns CDR1 MDHEN and CDR2 SYDVKM. Trimming took 7 bases from V and 7 from J; bases not matched to a gene: 7. The CDR3 loop spans 13 amino acids. In DNA, the CDR3 is TGTGCCAGCACTCTAGGGACAGGGTTTGGCTACACCTTC. It codes for CASTLGTGFGYTF.